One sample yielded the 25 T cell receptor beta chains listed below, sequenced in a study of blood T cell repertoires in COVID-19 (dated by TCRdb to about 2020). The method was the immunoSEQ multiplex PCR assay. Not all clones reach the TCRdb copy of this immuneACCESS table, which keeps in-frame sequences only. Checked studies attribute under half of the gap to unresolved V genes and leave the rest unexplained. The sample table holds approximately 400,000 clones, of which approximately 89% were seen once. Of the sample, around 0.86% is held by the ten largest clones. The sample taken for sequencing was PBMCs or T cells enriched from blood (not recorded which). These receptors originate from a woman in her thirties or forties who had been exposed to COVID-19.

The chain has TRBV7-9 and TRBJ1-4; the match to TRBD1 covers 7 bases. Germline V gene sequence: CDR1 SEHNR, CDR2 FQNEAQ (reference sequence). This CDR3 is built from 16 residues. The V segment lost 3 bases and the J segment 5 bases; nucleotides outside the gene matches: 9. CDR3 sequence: CASSFAYGTENEKLFF. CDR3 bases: TGTGCCAGCAGCTTTGCCTACGGGACAGAGAATGAAAAACTGTTTTTT.

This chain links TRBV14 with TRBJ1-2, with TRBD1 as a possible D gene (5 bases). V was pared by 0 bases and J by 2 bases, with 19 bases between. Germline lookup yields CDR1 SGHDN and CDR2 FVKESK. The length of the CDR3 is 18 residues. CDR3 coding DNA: TGTGCCAGCAGCCAAGATTTGGGGCAGGAAACCCACAACTATGGCTACACCTTC. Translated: CASSQDLGQETHNYGYTF.

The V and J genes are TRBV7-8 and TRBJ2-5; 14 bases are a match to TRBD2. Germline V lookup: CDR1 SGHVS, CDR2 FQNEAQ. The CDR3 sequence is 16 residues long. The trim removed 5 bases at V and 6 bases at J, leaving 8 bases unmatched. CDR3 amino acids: CASSTGLAGGGKTQYF. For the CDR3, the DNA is TGTGCCAGCAGCACAGGACTAGCGGGGGGAGGGAAGACCCAGTACTTC.

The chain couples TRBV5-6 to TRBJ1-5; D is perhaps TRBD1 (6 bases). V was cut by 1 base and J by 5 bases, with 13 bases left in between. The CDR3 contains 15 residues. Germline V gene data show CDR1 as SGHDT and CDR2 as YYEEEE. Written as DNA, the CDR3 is TGTGCCAGCAGCTTGAATTCAGGGGATTATCAGCCCCAGCATTTT. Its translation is CASSLNSGDYQPQHF.

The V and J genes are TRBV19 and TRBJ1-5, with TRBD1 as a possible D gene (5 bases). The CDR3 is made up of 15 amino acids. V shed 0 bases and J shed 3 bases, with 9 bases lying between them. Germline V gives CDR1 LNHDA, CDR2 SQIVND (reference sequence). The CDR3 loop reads CASSIEGGVNQPQHF. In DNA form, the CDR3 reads TGTGCCAGTAGTATAGAGGGGGGGGTCAATCAGCCCCAGCATTTT.

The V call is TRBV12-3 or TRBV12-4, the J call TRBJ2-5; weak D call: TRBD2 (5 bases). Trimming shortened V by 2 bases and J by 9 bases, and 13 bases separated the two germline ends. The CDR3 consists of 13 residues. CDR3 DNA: TGTGCCAGCAGTTTATCGGTTTCGGACTCCCAGTACTTC. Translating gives CASSLSVSDSQYF.

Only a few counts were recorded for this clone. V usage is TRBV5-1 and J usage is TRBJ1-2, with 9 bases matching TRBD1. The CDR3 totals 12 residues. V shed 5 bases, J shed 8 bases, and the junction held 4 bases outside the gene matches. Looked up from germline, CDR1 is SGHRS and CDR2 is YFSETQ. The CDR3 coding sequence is TGCGCCAGCAGGGGGACAGGGCACGGCTACACCTTC. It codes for CASRGTGHGYTF.

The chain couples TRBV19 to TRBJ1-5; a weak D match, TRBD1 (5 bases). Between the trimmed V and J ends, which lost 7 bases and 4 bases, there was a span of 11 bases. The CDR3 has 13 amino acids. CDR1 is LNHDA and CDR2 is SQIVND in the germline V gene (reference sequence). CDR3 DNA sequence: TGTGCCAGTACCTCGGGGGGGAATCAGCCCCAGCATTTT. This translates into CASTSGGNQPQHF.

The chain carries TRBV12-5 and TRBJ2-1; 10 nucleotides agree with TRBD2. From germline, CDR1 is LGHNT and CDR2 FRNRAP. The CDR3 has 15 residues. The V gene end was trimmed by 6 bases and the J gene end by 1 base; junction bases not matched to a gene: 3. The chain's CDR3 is CASGTSGKSYNEQFF. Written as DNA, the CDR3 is TGTGCTAGTGGCACTAGCGGGAAATCCTACAATGAGCAGTTCTTC.

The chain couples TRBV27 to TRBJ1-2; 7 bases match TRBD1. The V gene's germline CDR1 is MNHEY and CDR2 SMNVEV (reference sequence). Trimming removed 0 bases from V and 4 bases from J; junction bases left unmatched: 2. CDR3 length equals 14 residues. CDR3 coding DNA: TGTGCCAGCAGTTTATCATACAGGGGCTATGGCTACACCTTC. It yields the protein CASSLSYRGYGYTF.

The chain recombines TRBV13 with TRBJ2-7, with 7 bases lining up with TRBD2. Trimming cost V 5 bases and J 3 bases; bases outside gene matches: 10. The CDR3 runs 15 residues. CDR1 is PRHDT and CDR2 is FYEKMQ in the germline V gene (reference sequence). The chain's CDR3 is CASSQGPGTNYEQYF. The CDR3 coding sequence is TGTGCCAGCAGCCAGGGCCCGGGGACTAACTACGAGCAGTACTTC.

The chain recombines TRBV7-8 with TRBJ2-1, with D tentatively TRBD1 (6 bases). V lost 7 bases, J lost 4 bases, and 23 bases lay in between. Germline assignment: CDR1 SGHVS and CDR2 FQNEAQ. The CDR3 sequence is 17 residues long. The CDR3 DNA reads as TGTGCCAGCATCCTTCGGCCCGGGCAGGGGCGGTACAATGAGCAGTTCTTC. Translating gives CASILRPGQGRYNEQFF.

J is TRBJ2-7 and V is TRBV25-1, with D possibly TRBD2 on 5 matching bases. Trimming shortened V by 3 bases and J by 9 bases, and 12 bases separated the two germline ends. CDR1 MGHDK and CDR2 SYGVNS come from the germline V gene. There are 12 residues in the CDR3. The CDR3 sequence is CASSDLSGVQYF. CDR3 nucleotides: TGTGCCAGCAGTGATCTATCCGGGGTGCAGTACTTC.

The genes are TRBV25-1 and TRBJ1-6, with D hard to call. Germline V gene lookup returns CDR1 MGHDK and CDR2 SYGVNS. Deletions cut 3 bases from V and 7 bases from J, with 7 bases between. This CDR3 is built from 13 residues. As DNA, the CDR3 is TGTGCCAGCAGTGATCGAGGGAATTCACCCCTCCACTTT. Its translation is CASSDRGNSPLHF.

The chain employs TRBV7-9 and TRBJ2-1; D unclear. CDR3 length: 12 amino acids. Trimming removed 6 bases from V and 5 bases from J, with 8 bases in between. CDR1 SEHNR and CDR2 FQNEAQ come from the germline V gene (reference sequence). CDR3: CASSFTDNEQFF. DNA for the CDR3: TGTGCCAGCAGTTTTACAGACAATGAGCAGTTCTTC.

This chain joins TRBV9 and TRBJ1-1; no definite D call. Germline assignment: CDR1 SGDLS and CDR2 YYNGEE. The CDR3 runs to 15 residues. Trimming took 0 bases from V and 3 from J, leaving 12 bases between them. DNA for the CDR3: TGTGCCAGCAGCGTAGCTACGTCTGGGCACACTGAAGCTTTCTTT. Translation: CASSVATSGHTEAFF.

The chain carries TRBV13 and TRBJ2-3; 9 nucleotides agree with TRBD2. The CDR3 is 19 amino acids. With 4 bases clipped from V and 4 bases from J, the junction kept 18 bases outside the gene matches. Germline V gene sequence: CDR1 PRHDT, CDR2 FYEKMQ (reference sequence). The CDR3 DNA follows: TGTGCCAGCAGCTGGAGACCACTCCGGGCGGGAGGGCCCCCAGATACGCAGTATTTT. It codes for CASSWRPLRAGGPPDTQYF. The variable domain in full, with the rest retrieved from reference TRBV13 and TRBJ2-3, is AAGVIQSPRHLIKEKRETATLKCYPIPRHDTVYWYQQGPGQDPQFLISFYEKMQSDKGSIPDRFSAQQFSDYHSELNMSSLELGDSALYFCASSWRPLRAGGPPDTQYFGPGTRLTVL.

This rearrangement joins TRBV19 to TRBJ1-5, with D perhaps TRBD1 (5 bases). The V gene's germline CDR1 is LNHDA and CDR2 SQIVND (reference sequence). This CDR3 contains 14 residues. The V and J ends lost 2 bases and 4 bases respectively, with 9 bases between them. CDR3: CASSIWRQNQPQHF. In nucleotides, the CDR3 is TGTGCCAGTAGTATATGGCGACAGAATCAGCCCCAGCATTTT.

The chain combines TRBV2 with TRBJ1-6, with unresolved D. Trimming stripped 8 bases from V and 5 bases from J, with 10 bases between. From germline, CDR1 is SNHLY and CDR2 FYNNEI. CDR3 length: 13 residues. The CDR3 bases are TGTGCCAGCTATGAGAGGAATAATTCACCCCTCCACTTT. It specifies CASYERNNSPLHF.

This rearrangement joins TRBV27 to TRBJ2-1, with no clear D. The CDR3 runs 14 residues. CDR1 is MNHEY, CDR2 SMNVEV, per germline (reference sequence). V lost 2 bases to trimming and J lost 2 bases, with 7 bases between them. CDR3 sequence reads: CASSLQTPYNEQFF. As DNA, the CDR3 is TGTGCCAGCAGTTTACAGACTCCCTACAATGAGCAGTTCTTC.

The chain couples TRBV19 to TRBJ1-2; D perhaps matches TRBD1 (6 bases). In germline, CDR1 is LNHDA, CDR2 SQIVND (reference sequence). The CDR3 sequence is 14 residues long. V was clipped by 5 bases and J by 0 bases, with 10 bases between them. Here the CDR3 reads CASSYDRTNYGYTF. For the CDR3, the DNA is TGTGCCAGTAGTTACGACAGGACTAACTATGGCTACACCTTC.

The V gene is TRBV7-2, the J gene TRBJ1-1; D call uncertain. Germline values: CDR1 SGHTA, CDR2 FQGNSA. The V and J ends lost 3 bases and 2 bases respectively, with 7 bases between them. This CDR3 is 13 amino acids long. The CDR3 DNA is TGTGCCAGCAGCTTTTCCGTTAACACTGAAGCTTTCTTT. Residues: CASSFSVNTEAFF.

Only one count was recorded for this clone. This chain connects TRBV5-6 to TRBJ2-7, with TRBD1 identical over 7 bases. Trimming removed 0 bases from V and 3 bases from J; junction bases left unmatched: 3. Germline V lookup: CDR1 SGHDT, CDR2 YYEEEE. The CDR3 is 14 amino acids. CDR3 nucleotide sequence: TGTGCCAGCAGCTTGGCCGGGACAGTCTACGAGCAGTACTTC. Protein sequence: CASSLAGTVYEQYF. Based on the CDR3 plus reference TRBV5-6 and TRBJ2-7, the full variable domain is DAGVTQSPTHLIKTRGQQVTLRCSPKSGHDTVSWYQQALGQGPQFIFQYYEEEERQRGNFPDRFSGHQFPNYSSELNVNALLLGDSALYLCASSLAGTVYEQYFGPGTRLTVT.

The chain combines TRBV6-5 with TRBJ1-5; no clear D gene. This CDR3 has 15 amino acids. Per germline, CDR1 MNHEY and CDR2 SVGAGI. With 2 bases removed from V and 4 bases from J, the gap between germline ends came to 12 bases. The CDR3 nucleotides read TGTGCCAGCAGTTACACCCTGGGCAAGAATCAGCCCCAGCATTTT. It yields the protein CASSYTLGKNQPQHF.

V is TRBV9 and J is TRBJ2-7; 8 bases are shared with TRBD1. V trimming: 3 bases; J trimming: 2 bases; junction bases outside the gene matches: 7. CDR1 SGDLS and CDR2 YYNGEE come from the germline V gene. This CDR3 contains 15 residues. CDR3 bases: TGTGCCAGCAGCGGGAGGACAGGGAGCCCCTACGAGCAGTACTTC. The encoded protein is CASSGRTGSPYEQYF.